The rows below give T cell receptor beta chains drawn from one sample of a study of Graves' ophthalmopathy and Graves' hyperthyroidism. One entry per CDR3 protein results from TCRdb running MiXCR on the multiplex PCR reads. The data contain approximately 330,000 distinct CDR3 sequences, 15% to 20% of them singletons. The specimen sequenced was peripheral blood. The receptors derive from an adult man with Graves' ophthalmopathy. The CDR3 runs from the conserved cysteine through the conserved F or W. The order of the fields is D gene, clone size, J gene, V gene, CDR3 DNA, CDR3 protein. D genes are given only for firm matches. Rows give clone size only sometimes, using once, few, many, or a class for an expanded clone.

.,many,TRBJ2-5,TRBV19,TGTGCCAGTAGTACGACATCTCAAGAGACCCAGTACTTC,CASSTTSQETQYF
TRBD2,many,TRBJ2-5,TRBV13,TGTGCCAGCAGCTTAGTTCGGGCTAGCGGGAGGACGGCCCAGTACTTC,CASSLVRASGRTAQYF
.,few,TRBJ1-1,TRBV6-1,TGTGCCAGCAGTACGGACTGGGGGGACACTGAAGCTTTCTTT,CASSTDWGDTEAFF
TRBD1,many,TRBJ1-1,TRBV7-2,TGTGCCAGCAGCTTAGCAGGGGGCTTGGGGGAAGCTTTCTTT,CASSLAGGLGEAFF
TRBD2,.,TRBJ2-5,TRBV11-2,TGTGCCAGCAGCTTGGGACTAGCGGGGGGCCTCCAAGAGACCCAGTACTTC,CASSLGLAGGLQETQYF
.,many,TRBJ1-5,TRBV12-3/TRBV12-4,TGTGCCAGCAGTTTGGTTAGTAGGGAGCAGCCCCAGCATTTT,CASSLVSREQPQHF
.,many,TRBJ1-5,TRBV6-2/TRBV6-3,TGTGCCAGCAGTGACCATAGCAATCAGCCCCAGCATTTT,CASSDHSNQPQHF
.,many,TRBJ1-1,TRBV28,TGTGCCAGCAGTTTAGCAGGGGCGGTCACTGAAGCTTTCTTT,CASSLAGAVTEAFF
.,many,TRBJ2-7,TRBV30,TGTGCCTGGAGACGGTCCAGCGGGCTTAGCTCCTACGAGCAGTACTTC,CAWRRSSGLSSYEQYF
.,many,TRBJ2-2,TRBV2,TGTGCCAGCAGGGTTGACGGAGCCAGGACCGGGGAGCTGTTTTTT,CASRVDGARTGELFF
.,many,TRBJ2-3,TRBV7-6,TGTGCCAGCAGCCCCGGGAGCACAGATACGCAGTATTTT,CASSPGSTDTQYF
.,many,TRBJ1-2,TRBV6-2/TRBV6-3,TGTGCCAGCAGTTACGGGACTCCCCCCGTCTATGGCTACACCTTC,CASSYGTPPVYGYTF
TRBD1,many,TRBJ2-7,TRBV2,TGTGCCAAAAGGACAGGGGTTCACTCTAAGCAGTACTTC,CAKRTGVHSKQYF
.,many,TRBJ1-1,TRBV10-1,TGCGCCAGCAGCTTAAACCGGGACGGTGAAGCTTTCTTT,CASSLNRDGEAFF
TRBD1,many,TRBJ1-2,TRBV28,TGTGCCAGCACCCTAAAGGGGGCTGTTGGCTACACCTTC,CASTLKGAVGYTF
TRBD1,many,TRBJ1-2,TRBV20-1,TGCAGTGCCCTAGGACAGGGAAATGGCTACACCTTC,CSALGQGNGYTF
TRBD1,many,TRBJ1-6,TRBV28,TGTGCCAGCACCCTACTCTCCGGGACAGGAGGGTCACCCCTCCACTTT,CASTLLSGTGGSPLHF
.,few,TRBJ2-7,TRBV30,TGTGCCTGGAGCGATGATGTCGGATCCTACGAGCAGTACTTC,CAWSDDVGSYEQYF
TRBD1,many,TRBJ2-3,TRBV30,TGTGCCTGGAGGGGGCAGGGGGCTAGCACAGATACGCAGTATTTT,CAWRGQGASTDTQYF
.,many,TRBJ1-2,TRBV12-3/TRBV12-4,TGTGCCAGCCGCCCCCCGGGAGGGGCAGTCTATGGCTACACCTTC,CASRPPGGAVYGYTF
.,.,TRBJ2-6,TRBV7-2,TGTGCCAGCAGCTACGGGGGAGGTAGGGCCAACGTCCTGACTTTC,CASSYGGGRANVLTF
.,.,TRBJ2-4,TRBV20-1,TGCAGTGCTAGAATCAGGTCTAACATTCAGTACTTC,CSARIRSNIQYF
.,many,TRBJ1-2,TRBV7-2,TGTGCCAGCAGCGCTCTCGAGCACTATGGCTACACCTTC,CASSALEHYGYTF
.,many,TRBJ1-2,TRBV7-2,TGTGCCAGCAGCCTGGGACGGTTCTATGGCTACACCTTC,CASSLGRFYGYTF
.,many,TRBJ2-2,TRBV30,TGTGCCTGGAGTGTACTTAGGATAGGGCAGGCGGCCGGGGAGCTGTTTTTT,CAWSVLRIGQAAGELFF
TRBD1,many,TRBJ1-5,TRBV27,TGTGCCAGCAGTTCCGCCGGGACAGGGGGCCTAAAGCCCCAGCATTTT,CASSSAGTGGLKPQHF
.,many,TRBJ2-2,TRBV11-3,TGTGCCAGCAGCTTACTGGGGTCGAACACCGGGGAGCTGTTTTTT,CASSLLGSNTGELFF
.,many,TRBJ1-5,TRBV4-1,TGCGCCAGCAGCCAAGATTGGGCCTTCTGGGGCGGTAATCAGCCCCAGCATTTT,CASSQDWAFWGGNQPQHF
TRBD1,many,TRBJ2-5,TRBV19,TGTGCCAGTAGCCCTCGAGGGGGCTCAGAGACCCAGTACTTC,CASSPRGGSETQYF
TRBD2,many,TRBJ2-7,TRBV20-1,TGCAGTGCTAGAGACGGGACTAGCGGGAGTTGGGCCTACGAGCAGTACTTC,CSARDGTSGSWAYEQYF
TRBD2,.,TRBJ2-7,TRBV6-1,TGTGCCAGCAGCTTCCAGGGAGGGCGCGAGCAGTACTTC,CASSFQGGREQYF
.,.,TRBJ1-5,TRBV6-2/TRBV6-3,TGTGCCAGCTCATATGCCGCCCCGGGGGTAGGACAGCCCCAGCATTTT,CASSYAAPGVGQPQHF
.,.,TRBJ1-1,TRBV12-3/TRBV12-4,TGTGCCAGTCGCTCACCCAGTTTTGGCGAGAACACTGAAGCTTTCTTT,CASRSPSFGENTEAFF
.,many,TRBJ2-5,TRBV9,TGTGCCAGCAGCCTGGGAGAACAAGAGACCCAATACTTC,CASSLGEQETQYF
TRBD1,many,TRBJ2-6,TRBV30,TGTGCCTGGAGTGGGGATTGGACAGGTAACTCTGGGGCCAACGTCCTGACTTTC,CAWSGDWTGNSGANVLTF